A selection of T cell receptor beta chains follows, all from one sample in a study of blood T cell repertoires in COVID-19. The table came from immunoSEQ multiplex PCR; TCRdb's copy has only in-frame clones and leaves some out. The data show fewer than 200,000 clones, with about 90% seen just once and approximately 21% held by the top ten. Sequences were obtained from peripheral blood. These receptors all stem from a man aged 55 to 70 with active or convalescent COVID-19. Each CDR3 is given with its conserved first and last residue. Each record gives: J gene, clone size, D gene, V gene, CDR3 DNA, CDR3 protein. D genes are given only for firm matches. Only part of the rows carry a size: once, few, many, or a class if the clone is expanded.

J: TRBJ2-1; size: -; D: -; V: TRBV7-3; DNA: TGTGCCAGCAGCTCCTCAGGGGGACTCTCAAGGGGTGAGCAGTTCTTC; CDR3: CASSSSGGLSRGEQFF
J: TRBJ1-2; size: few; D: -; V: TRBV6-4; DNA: TGTGCCAGCCCTCCCGACTTTTCGGGAGACGTTGGCTACACCTTC; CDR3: CASPPDFSGDVGYTF
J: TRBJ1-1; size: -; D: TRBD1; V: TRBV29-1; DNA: TGCAGCGTTGGCGGCCAACGACAGGGAAGCCCTGAAGCTTTCTTT; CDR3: CSVGGQRQGSPEAFF
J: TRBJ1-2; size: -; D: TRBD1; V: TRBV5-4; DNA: TGTGCCAGCAGCTCCCCCGGACAGGGGGCAGGAGGCTACACCTTC; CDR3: CASSSPGQGAGGYTF
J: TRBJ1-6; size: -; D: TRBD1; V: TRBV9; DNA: TGTGCCAGCAGCGAGGGACAGTCACCATATAATTCACCCCTCCACTTT; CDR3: CASSEGQSPYNSPLHF
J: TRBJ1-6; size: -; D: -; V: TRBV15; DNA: TGTGCCACCAGCAGAGTAGGGGCAGCCTCTAATTCACCCCTCCACTTT; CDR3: CATSRVGAASNSPLHF
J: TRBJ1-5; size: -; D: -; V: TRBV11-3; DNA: TGTGCCAGCAGTCTTGGGGCGGTCTCCTCTCCCCTATATAGCAATCAGCCCCAGCATTTT; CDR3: CASSLGAVSSPLYSNQPQHF
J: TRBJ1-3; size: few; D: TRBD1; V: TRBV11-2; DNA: TGTGCCAGCAGCCCTCAACAGACAGGGTCCGGAAACACCATATATTTT; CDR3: CASSPQQTGSGNTIYF
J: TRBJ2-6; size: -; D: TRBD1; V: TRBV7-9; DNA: TGTGCCAGCAGCTCTAGCGTTGGGACAGGGGGCGCTGGGGCCAACGTCCTGACTTTC; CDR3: CASSSSVGTGGAGANVLTF
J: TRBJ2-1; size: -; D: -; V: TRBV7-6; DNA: TGTGCCAGCAGCCCCCAGGGATCCTACAATGAGCAGTTCTTC; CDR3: CASSPQGSYNEQFF
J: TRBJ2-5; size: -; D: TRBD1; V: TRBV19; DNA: TGTGCCAGTAGTCCACAGGGGGCCGAAGAGACCCAGTACTTC; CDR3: CASSPQGAEETQYF
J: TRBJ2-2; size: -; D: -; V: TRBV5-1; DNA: TGCGCCAGCAGCTTGGGCTCAGGGGACACCGGGGAGCTGTTTTTT; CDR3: CASSLGSGDTGELFF
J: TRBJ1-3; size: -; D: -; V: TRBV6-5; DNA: TGTGCCACCTTATCTTCTGGAAACACCATATATTTT; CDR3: CATLSSGNTIYF
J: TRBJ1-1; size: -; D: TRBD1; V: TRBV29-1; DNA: TGCAGCGTTGAACCGGGACAGCCCGGAGCTTTCTTT; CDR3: CSVEPGQPGAFF
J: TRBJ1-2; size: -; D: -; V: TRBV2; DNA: TGTGCCAGCAGTGATGACTCTTATGGCTACACCTTC; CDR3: CASSDDSYGYTF
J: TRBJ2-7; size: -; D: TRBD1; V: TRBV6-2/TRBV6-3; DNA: TGTGCCAGCAGTCTAGTGGACAGGGCCCACGAGCAGTACTTC; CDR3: CASSLVDRAHEQYF
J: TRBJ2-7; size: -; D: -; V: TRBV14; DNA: TGTGCCAGCAGCCAAGGTACGGGGCAGTACTTC; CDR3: CASSQGTGQYF
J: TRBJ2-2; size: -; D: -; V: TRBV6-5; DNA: TGTGCCAGCCGCAGGGGGGACACCGGGGAGCTGTTTTTT; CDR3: CASRRGDTGELFF
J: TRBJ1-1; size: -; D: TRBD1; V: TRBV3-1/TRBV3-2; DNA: TGTGCCAGCAGTCGCACAGGGGTCACTGAAGCTTTCTTT; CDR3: CASSRTGVTEAFF
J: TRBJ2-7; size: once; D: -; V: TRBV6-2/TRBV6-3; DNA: TGTGCCAGCAGTTACTCCAGCTACGAGCAGTACTTC; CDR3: CASSYSSYEQYF
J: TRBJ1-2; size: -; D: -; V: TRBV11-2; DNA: TGTGCCAGCAGCTCCGGGGTGGGATATGGCTACACCTTC; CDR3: CASSSGVGYGYTF
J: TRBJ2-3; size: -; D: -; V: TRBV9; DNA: TGTGCCAGCAGCGTACCCCCGAGCACAGATACGCAGTATTTT; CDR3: CASSVPPSTDTQYF
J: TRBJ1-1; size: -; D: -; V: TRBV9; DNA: TGTGCCAGCAGCGTAGGACAGACGAACACTGAAGCTTTCTTT; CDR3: CASSVGQTNTEAFF
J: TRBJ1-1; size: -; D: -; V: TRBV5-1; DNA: TGCGCCAGCAGCCGGGGGACTGGGGACACTGAAGCTTTCTTT; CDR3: CASSRGTGDTEAFF
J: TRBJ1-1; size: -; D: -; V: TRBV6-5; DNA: TGTGCCAGCAGTTCCTATCTGGGACGGGGGAGCACTGAAGCTTTCTTT; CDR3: CASSSYLGRGSTEAFF
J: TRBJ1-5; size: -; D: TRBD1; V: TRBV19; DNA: TGTGCCAGTAGTATAGACGGGACAGGGATAAATCAGCCCCAGCATTTT; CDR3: CASSIDGTGINQPQHF
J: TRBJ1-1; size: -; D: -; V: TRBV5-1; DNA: TGCGCCAGCAGCTCGGAGGGGATACCGAACACTGAAGCTTTCTTT; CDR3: CASSSEGIPNTEAFF
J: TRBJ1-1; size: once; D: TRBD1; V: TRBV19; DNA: TGTGCCAGTAGTTACGGGACAGGGGTGAACACTGAAGCTTTCTTT; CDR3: CASSYGTGVNTEAFF
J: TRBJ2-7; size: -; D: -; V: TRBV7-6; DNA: TGTGCCAGCAGCTTAGCGCAGGATAGCTCCTACGAGCAGTACTTC; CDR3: CASSLAQDSSYEQYF
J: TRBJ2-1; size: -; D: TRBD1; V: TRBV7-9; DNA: TGTGCCAGCAGCTTTTTTGGACAGGGGAATGAGCAGTTCTTC; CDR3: CASSFFGQGNEQFF
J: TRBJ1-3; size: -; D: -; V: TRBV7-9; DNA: TGTGCCAGCAGCTTTCCGGGGGGCCCCTCTGGAAACACCATATATTTT; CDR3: CASSFPGGPSGNTIYF
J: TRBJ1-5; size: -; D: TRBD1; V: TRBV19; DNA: TGTGCCAGTAGTATAAGGGGACAGGCGGGCAATCAGCCCCAGCATTTT; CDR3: CASSIRGQAGNQPQHF
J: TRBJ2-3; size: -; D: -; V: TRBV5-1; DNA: TGCGCCAGCAGCTTTCGGAGGTTCACAGATACGCAGTATTTT; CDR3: CASSFRRFTDTQYF
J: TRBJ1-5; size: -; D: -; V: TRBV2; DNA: TGTGCCAGCAGTGGGGTAGGGCAGGGGAATCAGCCCCAGCATTTT; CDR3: CASSGVGQGNQPQHF
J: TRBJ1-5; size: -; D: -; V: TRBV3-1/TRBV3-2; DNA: TGTGCCAGCAGCCAAGTAAAGGAGAATCAGCCCCAGCATTTT; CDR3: CASSQVKENQPQHF
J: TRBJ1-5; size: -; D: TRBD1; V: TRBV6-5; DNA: TGTGCCACCCAAGTCGGACAGGGAGGGCAGCCCCAGCATTTT; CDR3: CATQVGQGGQPQHF
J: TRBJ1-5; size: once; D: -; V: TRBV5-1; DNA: TGCGCCAGCAGCTTGGGAAGGGGTCAGCCCCAGCATTTT; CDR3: CASSLGRGQPQHF
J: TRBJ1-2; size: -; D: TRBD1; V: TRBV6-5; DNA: TGTGCCAGCAGTTCATCCGGGACAGGGGGAAACTATGGCTACACCTTC; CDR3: CASSSSGTGGNYGYTF
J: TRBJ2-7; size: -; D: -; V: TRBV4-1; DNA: TGCGCCAGCAGAATCAGGGTGTCGAGCTCCTACGAGCAGTACTTC; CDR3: CASRIRVSSSYEQYF
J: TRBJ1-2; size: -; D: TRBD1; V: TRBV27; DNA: TGTGCCAGCAGTCCGACAGGGGTTCGGGGCTACACCTTC; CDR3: CASSPTGVRGYTF
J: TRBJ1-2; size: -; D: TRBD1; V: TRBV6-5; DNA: TGTGCCAGCAGTTACTCGGGACAGGGGAATGGCGGAGGCTACACCTTC; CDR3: CASSYSGQGNGGGYTF
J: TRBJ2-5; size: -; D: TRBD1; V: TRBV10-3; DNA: TGTGCCATCAGATACGGACAGGGAGACGGGACCCAGTACTTC; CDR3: CAIRYGQGDGTQYF
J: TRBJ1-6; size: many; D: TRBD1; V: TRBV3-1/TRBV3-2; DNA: TGTGCCACCCGGGACAGGTATAATTCACCCCTCCACTTT; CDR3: CATRDRYNSPLHF
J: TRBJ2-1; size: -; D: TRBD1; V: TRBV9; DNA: TGTGCCAGCAGCTCCGACCCAGGGGGCCAGTTCTTC; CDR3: CASSSDPGGQFF
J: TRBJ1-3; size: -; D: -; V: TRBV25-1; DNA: TGTGCCAGCAGTGAACTATCTGGAAACACCATATATTTT; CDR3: CASSELSGNTIYF
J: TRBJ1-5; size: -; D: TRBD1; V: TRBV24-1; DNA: TGTGCCACCAGTGACCCTCAGGACAGGGGGAGCAATCAGCCCCAGCATTTT; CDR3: CATSDPQDRGSNQPQHF
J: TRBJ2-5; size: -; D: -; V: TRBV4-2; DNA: TGTGCCAGCAGCCAAGAAGCGAACCGCCGAGAGACCCAGTACTTC; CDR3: CASSQEANRRETQYF
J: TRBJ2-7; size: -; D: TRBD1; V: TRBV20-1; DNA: TGCAGTGCTAGTAAAATAGGGACAGGACTCAACGAGCAGTACTTC; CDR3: CSASKIGTGLNEQYF
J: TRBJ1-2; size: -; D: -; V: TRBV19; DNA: TGTGCCATTTTTGACAGGTCGTCCCGGAGGTATGGCTACACCTTC; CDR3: CAIFDRSSRRYGYTF
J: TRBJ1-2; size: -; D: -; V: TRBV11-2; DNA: TGTGCCAGCAGCCCGCGCCTCTTCTCGGATGGCTACACCTTC; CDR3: CASSPRLFSDGYTF
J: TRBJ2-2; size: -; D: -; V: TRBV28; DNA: TGTGCCAGCAGTTTAAGGTCGGAGACCACCGGGGAGCTGTTTTTT; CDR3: CASSLRSETTGELFF